This T cell receptor (beta chain) is from a study of graft-versus-host responses after intestinal transplantation (dated by TCRdb to the early 2020s). For the wider study: Multivisceral, liver-intestinal, or isolated intestinal transplants were received by the recipients. All recipients received anti-thymocyte globulin induction followed by maintenance tacrolimus and steroids for three to four years. Graft-versus-host and host-versus-graft alloreactive T cell clones were tracked in the graft, circulation and bone marrow after intestinal transplantation using bulk TCR-beta CDR3 sequencing. Alloreactive clones were identified by sequencing pre-transplant mixed lymphocyte reaction products and comparing them with unstimulated pre-transplant donor and recipient T cells. A cohort of 24 intestinal transplant recipients, including one retransplant, was enrolled, and a few patients lacking pretransplant specimens were excluded. Donor T cell macrochimerism was defined as a peak of at least 4% donor T cells among recipient peripheral blood mononuclear cells. Rather than going through the commercial service, samples from three later patients were sequenced in-house on an Illumina MiSeq and processed with MiXCR. Beyond this particular receptor, the publication reports: GvH clones were detected in recipient bone marrow, and some of these GvH clones were observed earlier in ileal mucosa or blood, consistent with an intestinal mucosal origin. Early after transplant, declines in HvG clones were associated with peak levels of circulating GvH clones. Conclusions were limited by the relatively low number and heterogeneity of intestinal transplant patients. High GvH to HvG T cell clonal ratios were observed in the allografts of patients with donor T cell macrochimerism.

The time point label, as the study defines it: cells obtained before transplantation from donor or recipient. CD3+CD4+ and CD3+CD8+ populations were FACS-sorted from unstimulated pre-transplant donor and recipient cells taken from spleen or lymph nodes. Library preparation was by the immunoSEQ multiplex PCR assay. For most patients, genomic DNA was isolated with the Qiagen DNeasy Blood and Tissue Kit and sent frozen to Adaptive Biotechnologies for TCR sequencing. High-throughput TCR-beta CDR3 sequencing of genomic DNA from most patients was performed by Adaptive Biotechnologies. In the paper's pipeline: TCR sequencing data were retrieved from Adaptive's ImmunoSEQ software for 15 to 20 patients, whereas a few other patients were processed with MiXCR and VDJtools. To correct CD4 versus CD8 sorting errors, sequences present in both subsets at a frequency ratio below 5:1 were removed. CDR3 nucleotide sequences shared between donor and recipient were removed because their origin could not be assigned. At least 2-fold expansion over unstimulated cells and a minimum CFSE-low frequency of 0.002% (template counts) or 0.001% (read counts) were required for clones to be classified as alloreactive. Clones detected in sequenced pre-transplant spleen, lymph node, or MLR CFSE-low populations of the donor or recipient were defined as mappable. The cumulative frequency of alloreactive clones was calculated as a percentage of all sequences, weighted by copy number. Not all clones reach the TCRdb copy of this immuneACCESS table, which keeps in-frame sequences only. Checked studies attribute under half of the gap to unresolved V genes and leave the rest unexplained. For V, J and clone size, that table is used; D and trimming come from the DNA. Across this sample there are tens of thousands of clones, with approximately 96% seen only once. The ten largest make up approximately 0.21% of the sample.

V loses 0 bases of germline sequence and J loses 1 base, and the interval between the two ends is 15 bases. Taken from the germline V gene, the CDR1 and CDR2 loops are MGHRA and YSYEKL. There are 17 amino acids in the CDR3, from cysteine to phenylalanine inclusive. Of the read, only the CDR3 DNA is kept; its 51 bases are in frame from base 1. The count of this clone is one. Its antigen target is currently unknown. No base quality information exists; no much larger clone differs at one position. The chain joins TRBV4-1 to TRBJ1-2, with no reliable assignment of the D segment. The receptor was isolated from a human donor who was the organ donor for an intestinal transplant. The sequencing used unstimulated CD8+ T cells sorted from spleen or lymph node cells, collected before transplant. The nucleotide sequence reads TGCGCCAGCAGCCAAGAAATACGCTTGGTCGATAACTATGGCTACACCTTC. It translates as CASSQEIRLVDNYGYTF.